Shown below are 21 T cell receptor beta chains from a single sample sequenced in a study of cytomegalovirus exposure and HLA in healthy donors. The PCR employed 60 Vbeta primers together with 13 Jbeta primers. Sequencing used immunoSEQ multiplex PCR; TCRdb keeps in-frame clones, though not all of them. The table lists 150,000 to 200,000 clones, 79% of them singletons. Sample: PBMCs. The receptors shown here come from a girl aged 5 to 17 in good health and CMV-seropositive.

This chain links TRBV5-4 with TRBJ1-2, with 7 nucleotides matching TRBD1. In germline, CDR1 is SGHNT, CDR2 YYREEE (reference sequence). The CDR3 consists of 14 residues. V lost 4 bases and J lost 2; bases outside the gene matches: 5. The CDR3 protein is CASSKTGINYGYTF. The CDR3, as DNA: TGTGCCAGCAGCAAGACAGGGATCAACTATGGCTACACCTTC.

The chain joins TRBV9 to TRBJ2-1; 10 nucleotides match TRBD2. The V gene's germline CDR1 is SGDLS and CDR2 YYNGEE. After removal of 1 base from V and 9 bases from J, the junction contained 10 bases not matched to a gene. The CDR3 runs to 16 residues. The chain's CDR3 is CASSVSESGGVGEQFF. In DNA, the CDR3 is TGTGCCAGCAGCGTAAGCGAGAGCGGGGGGGTGGGTGAGCAGTTCTTC.

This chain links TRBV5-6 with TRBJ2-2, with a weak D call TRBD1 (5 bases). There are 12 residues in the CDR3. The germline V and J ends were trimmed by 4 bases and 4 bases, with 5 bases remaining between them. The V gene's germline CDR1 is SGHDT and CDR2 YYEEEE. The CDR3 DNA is TGTGCCAGCAGCCAGGGCACCGGGGAGCTGTTTTTT. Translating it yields CASSQGTGELFF.

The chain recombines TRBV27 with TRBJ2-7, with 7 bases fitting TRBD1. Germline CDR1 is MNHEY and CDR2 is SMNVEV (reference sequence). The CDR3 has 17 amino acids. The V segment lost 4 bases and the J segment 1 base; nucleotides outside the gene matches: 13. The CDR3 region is CASSSLREQGVSYEQYF. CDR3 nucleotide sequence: TGTGCCAGCAGTTCCCTTCGAGAGCAGGGGGTTTCCTACGAGCAGTACTTC.

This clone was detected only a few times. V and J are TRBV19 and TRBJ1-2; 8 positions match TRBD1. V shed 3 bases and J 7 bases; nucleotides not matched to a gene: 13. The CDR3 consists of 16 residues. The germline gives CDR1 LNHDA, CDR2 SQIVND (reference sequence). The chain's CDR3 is CASSMRTGSPPLGYTF. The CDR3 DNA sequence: TGTGCCAGTAGTATGAGGACAGGGTCGCCTCCTCTTGGCTACACCTTC.

CDR3 sequence: CASSPQGLGPQHF. The CDR3 nucleotides are TGTGCCAGCAGTCCCCAGGGGTTAGGGCCCCAGCATTTT. The chain recombines TRBV2 with TRBJ1-5; possible D gene TRBD1, 6 bases. CDR3 length: 13 residues. V was pared by 5 bases and J by 9 bases, with 14 bases between. Germline V gene lookup returns CDR1 SNHLY and CDR2 FYNNEI.

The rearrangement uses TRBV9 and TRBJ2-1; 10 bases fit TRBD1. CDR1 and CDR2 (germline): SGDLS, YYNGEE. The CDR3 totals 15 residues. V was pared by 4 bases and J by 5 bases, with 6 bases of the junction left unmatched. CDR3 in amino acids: CASSFRQGANNEQFF. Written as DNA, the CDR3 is TGTGCCAGCAGCTTTCGACAGGGGGCAAACAATGAGCAGTTCTTC.

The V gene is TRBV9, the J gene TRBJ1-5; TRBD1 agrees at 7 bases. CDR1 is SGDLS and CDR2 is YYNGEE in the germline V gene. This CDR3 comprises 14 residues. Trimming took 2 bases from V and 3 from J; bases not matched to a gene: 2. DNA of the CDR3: TGTGCCAGCAGCGTGGGGACAGACAATCAGCCCCAGCATTTT. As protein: CASSVGTDNQPQHF.

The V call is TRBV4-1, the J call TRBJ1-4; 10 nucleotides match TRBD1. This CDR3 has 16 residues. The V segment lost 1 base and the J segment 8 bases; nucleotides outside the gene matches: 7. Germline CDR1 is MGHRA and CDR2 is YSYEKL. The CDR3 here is CASSQADRGHKEKLFF. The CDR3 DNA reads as TGCGCCAGCAGCCAAGCCGACAGGGGGCATAAAGAAAAACTGTTTTTT.

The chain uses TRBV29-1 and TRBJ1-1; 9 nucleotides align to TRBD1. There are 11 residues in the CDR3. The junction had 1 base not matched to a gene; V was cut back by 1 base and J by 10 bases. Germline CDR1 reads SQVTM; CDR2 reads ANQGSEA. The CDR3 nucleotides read TGCAGCGTTGAAGCGACAGGGGGAGCTTTCTTT. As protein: CSVEATGGAFF.

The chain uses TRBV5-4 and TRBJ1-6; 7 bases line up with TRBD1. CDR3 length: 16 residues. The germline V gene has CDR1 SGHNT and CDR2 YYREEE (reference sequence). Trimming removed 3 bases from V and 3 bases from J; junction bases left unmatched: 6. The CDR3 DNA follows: TGTGCCAGCAGCTCCTTGGGGGACAGCTATAATTCACCCCTCCACTTT. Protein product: CASSSLGDSYNSPLHF.

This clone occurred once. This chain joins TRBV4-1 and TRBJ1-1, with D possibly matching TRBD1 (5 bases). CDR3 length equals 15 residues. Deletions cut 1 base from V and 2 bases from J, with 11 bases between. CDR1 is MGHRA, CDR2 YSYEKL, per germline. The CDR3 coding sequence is TGCGCCAGCAGCCAAGGCTTTCAGGGAAACACTGAAGCTTTCTTT. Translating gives CASSQGFQGNTEAFF.

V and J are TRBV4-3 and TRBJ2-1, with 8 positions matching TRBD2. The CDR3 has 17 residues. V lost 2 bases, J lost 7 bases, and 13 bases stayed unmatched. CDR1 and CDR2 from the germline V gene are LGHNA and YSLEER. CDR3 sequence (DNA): TGCGCCAGCAGCCAACCGGCGGGGGGACAAGCAGGGAATGAGCAGTTCTTC. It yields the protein CASSQPAGGQAGNEQFF.

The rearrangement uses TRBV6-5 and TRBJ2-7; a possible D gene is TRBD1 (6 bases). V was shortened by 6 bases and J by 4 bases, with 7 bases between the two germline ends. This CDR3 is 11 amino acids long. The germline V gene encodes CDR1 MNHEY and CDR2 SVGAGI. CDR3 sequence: CASSGQYEQYF. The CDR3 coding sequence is TGTGCCAGCAGCGGACAGTACGAGCAGTACTTC.

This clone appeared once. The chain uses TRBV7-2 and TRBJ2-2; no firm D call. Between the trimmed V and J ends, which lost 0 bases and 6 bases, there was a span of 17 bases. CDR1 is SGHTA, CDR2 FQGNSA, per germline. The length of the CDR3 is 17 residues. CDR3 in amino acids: CASSLALLSSFPGELFF. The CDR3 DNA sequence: TGTGCCAGCAGCTTAGCCCTGCTTTCAAGCTTCCCCGGGGAGCTGTTTTTT. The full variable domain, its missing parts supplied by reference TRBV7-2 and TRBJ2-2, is GAGVSQSPSNKVTEKGKDVELRCDPISGHTALYWYRQSLGQGLEFLIYFQGNSAPDKSGLPSDRFSAERTGGSVSTLTIQRTQQEDSAVYLCASSLALLSSFPGELFFGEGSRLTVL.

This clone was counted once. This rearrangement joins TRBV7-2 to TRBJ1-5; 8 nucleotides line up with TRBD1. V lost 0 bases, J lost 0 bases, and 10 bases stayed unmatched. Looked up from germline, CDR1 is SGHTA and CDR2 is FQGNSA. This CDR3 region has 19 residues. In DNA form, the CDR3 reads TGTGCCAGCAGCTTAGCGGCCGGGACAGGAGCGTATAGCAATCAGCCCCAGCATTTT. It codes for CASSLAAGTGAYSNQPQHF.

CDR3 protein: CASSVGQGRTTGELFF. The CDR3 DNA reads as TGTGCCAGCAGCGTAGGACAGGGCCGCACCACCGGGGAGCTGTTTTTT. The chain couples TRBV9 to TRBJ2-2, with 7 bases fitting TRBD1. Germline V CDR1 and CDR2: SGDLS, YYNGEE. The CDR3 extends over 16 amino acids. V lost 0 bases to trimming and J lost 4 bases; unmatched junction nucleotides: 6.

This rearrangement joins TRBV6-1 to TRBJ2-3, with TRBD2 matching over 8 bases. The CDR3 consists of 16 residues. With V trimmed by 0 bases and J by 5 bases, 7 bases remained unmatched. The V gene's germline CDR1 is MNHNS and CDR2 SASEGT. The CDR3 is CASSEASRGVGDTQYF. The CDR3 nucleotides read TGTGCCAGCAGTGAAGCTTCGCGGGGGGTCGGAGATACGCAGTATTTT.

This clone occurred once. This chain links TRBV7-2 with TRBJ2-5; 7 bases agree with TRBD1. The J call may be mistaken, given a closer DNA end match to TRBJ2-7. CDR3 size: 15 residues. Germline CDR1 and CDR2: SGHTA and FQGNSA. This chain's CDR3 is CASSLAFKQGYEQYF. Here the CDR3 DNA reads TGTGCCAGCAGCTTAGCCTTTAAACAGGGGTACGAGCAGTACTTC.

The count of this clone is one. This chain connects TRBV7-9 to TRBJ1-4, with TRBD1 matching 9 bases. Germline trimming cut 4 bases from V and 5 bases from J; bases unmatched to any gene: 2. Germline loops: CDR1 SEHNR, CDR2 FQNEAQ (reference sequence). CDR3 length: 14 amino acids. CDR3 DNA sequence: TGTGCCAGCAGCTCAGGGACAGGGAATGAAAAACTGTTTTTT. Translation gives CASSSGTGNEKLFF. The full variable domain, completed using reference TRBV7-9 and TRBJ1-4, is DTGVSQNPRHKITKRGQNVTFRCDPISEHNRLYWYRQTLGQGPEFLTYFQNEAQLEKSRLLSDRFSAERPKGSFSTLEIQRTEQGDSAMYLCASSSGTGNEKLFFGSGTQLSVL.

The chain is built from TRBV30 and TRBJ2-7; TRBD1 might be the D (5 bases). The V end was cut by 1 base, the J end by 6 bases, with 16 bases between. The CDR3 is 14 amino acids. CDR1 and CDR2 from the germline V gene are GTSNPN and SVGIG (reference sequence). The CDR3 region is CAWSGDSLVSEQYF. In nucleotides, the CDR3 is TGTGCCTGGAGTGGCGACAGCCTGGTTTCCGAGCAGTACTTC.